Presented here are 3 T cell receptor beta chains from one specimen sequenced in a study of T cell clonotyping in hematopoietic cell transplantation. Profiled with immunoSEQ multiplex PCR; TCRdb holds only in-frame clones, not every one. This sample carries some 17,000 clones, around 71% of them seen once, and the ten largest clones take more than 9%. The source material was peripheral blood mononuclear cells. The receptors stem from an older woman in good health. Some clones in this sample may be carry-over from other donors' samples.

The chain recombines TRBV29-1 with TRBJ1-1; possible D gene TRBD1, 6 bases. Trimming left V 6 bases short and J 1 base short, with 15 bases between. CDR1 SQVTM and CDR2 ANQGSEA come from the germline V gene. The CDR3 runs to 14 residues. Written as DNA, the CDR3 is TGCAGCGTACAATACAGGGTGGGGAACACTGAAGCTTTCTTT. It codes for CSVQYRVGNTEAFF.

The chain employs TRBV15 and TRBJ1-5; the D is unclear. This CDR3 is 13 amino acids long. V shed 1 base and J shed 7 bases, with 8 bases lying between them. The germline V gene has CDR1 LNHNV and CDR2 YYDKDF (reference sequence). In nucleotides, the CDR3 is TGTGCCACCAGCAGAGGACCGCTCCAGCCCCAGCATTTT. Its protein product is CATSRGPLQPQHF.

The V and J genes are TRBV2 and TRBJ1-1; the D gene is possibly TRBD1 (6 bases). CDR1 and CDR2 from the germline V gene are SNHLY and FYNNEI. CDR3 length: 13 amino acids. The V gene lost 6 bases and the J gene lost 1 base, with 9 bases spanning the gap. The CDR3 sequence is CASRGTRNTEAFF. In DNA, the CDR3 is TGTGCCAGCAGGGGGACAAGGAACACTGAAGCTTTCTTT.